Following are 7 T cell receptor beta chains from one sample sequenced in a study of T-cell reconstitution after alpha-beta-depleted transplantation in children. A TCRbeta library incorporating unique molecular identifiers was prepared. TCRdb ran MiXCR on the PCR reads and lists one entry per CDR3 protein. Of 400,000 to 550,000 distinct CDR3 sequences in the sample, about 11% are singletons; the top ten hold roughly 2%. The starting material was PBMCs, obtained before TCRalphabeta/CD19-depleted stem cell transplant. The receptors here all came from a child aged 2 to 15 with inherited bone marrow failure, due to receive a stem cell transplant.

This clonotype showed up many times. This sequence joins TRBV7-2 and TRBJ1-2; D unclear. Trimming removed 2 bases at V and 7 bases at J, with 5 bases between. The length of the CDR3 is 11 residues. Germline CDR1 is SGHTA and CDR2 is FQGNSA. The CDR3 sequence is CASSLKVGYTF. The CDR3 nucleotides read TGTGCCAGCAGCTTAAAGGTTGGCTACACCTTC.

This clonotype came up many times. This rearrangement joins TRBV4-1 to TRBJ2-5; the match to TRBD1 covers 8 bases. In germline, CDR1 is MGHRA, CDR2 YSYEKL. CDR3 size: 15 residues. V trimming: 6 bases; J trimming: 4 bases; junction bases outside the gene matches: 10. Here the CDR3 DNA reads TGCGCCAGCAGGAGACAGGGGACGCGAGGAGAGACCCAGTACTTC. It encodes CASRRQGTRGETQYF.

CDR3 nucleotides: TGTGCCAGCAGCCCGCCGGGACAGGGAGGATCCTACGAGCAGTACTTC. Translation gives CASSPPGQGGSYEQYF. The chain employs TRBV5-4 and TRBJ2-7; TRBD1 aligns across 9 bases. J gave up 1 base and V 4 bases, and 9 bases lay outside the gene matches. Per germline, CDR1 SGHNT and CDR2 YYREEE (reference sequence). The CDR3 has 16 residues.

The table lists this clonotype with many counts. The chain couples TRBV11-2 to TRBJ2-3; D unresolved. V was pared by 0 bases and J by 6 bases, with 7 bases between. Germline V gives CDR1 SGHAT, CDR2 FQNNGV. The CDR3 is made up of 13 amino acids. The CDR3 is CASSLDSDDTQYF. The CDR3 DNA follows: TGTGCCAGCAGCTTAGATTCAGACGATACGCAGTATTTT.

In this sample, this clonotype turned up many times. This chain links TRBV27 with TRBJ2-2, with D possibly TRBD1 on 6 matching bases. Deletions cut 5 bases from V and 0 bases from J, with 13 bases between. CDR1 is MNHEY, CDR2 SMNVEV, per germline (reference sequence). This CDR3 region has 16 residues. DNA for the CDR3: TGTGCCAGCAGTGACGCTTGGACAGCGAACACCGGGGAGCTGTTTTTT. Residues: CASSDAWTANTGELFF.

This clonotype was detected only a few times. The V call is TRBV7-2, the J call TRBJ1-6; D uncertain. The germline gives CDR1 SGHTA, CDR2 FQGNSA. The CDR3 length is 14 residues. V lost 2 bases and J lost 11, with 13 bases in between. CDR3 sequence: CASSLNGRLTPLHF. In DNA form, the CDR3 reads TGTGCCAGCAGCTTAAATGGCAGGTTGACACCCCTCCACTTT.

A few counts support this clonotype. This rearrangement joins TRBV5-1 to TRBJ2-3; D unresolved. CDR1 and CDR2 from the germline V gene are SGHRS and YFSETQ. The CDR3 runs to 16 residues. Trimming took off 0 bases at V and 0 bases at J, with 11 bases between the two ends. The CDR3 DNA is TGCGCCAGCAGCTTGGTTACGGGCCTGAGCACAGATACGCAGTATTTT. This encodes CASSLVTGLSTDTQYF. Complete variable domain (other parts from reference TRBV5-1 and TRBJ2-3): KAGVTQTPRYLIKTRGQQVTLSCSPISGHRSVSWYQQTPGQGLQFLFEYFSETQRNKGNFPGRFSGRQFSNSRSEMNVSTLELGDSALYLCASSLVTGLSTDTQYFGPGTRLTVL.